One and the same sample provided the 7 T cell receptor beta chains below, sequenced in a study of T-cell reconstitution after alpha-beta-depleted transplantation in children (dated by TCRdb to about 2016). The library came from PCR. Reads for this sample came from an Illumina HiSeq 2500. To normalize quantification of the TCRbeta repertoire, the TCR libraries were built with molecular barcoding that relied on unique molecular identifiers. TCRdb itself trimmed the public reads at Q25 with fastp, ran MiXCR and retained productive beta chains. Rows merge per CDR3 protein into single entries with the most common DNA and genes. This sample comprises 450,000 to 600,000 distinct CDR3 sequences, 32% of them detected only once. The ten most abundant clones make up around 2.5% of the sample. Sequencing used PBMCs from the stem cell graft donor, obtained from the stem cell graft. These receptors were obtained from a human donor who donated a stem cell graft to a child with aplastic anemia.

This clonotype was seen a few times. The gene calls are TRBV20-1 and TRBJ1-5; TRBD1 might be the D (6 bases). CDR1 DFQATT and CDR2 SNEGSKA come from the germline V gene (reference sequence). CDR3 length: 14 residues. The V gene lost 5 bases and the J gene lost 6 bases, with 17 bases spanning the gap. CDR3 protein: CSAPGRTAGQPQHF. CDR3 nucleotide sequence: TGCAGTGCTCCGGGACGGACAGCAGGTCAGCCCCAGCATTTT.

The V and J genes are TRBV12-3 or TRBV12-4 and TRBJ1-1, with 12 bases lining up with TRBD1. There are 16 residues in the CDR3. V trimming: 6 bases; J trimming: 1 base; junction bases outside the gene matches: 6. CDR3 sequence (DNA): TGTGCCAGCAGAGCCGGGACAGGGGGCGGGAACACTGAAGCTTTCTTT. This translates into CASRAGTGGGNTEAFF.

This clonotype was found a few times. The chain recombines TRBV9 with TRBJ1-1; D remains ambiguous. Deletions cut 2 bases from V and 2 bases from J, with 10 bases between. Germline CDR1 and CDR2: SGDLS and YYNGEE. This CDR3 comprises 14 residues. The CDR3 DNA sequence: TGTGCCAGCAGCGTGGGGAATCGAAACACTGAAGCTTTCTTT. It yields the protein CASSVGNRNTEAFF.

The V call is TRBV12-3 or TRBV12-4, the J call TRBJ2-1, with D unresolved. The CDR3 consists of 13 residues. Trimming stripped 5 bases from V and 4 bases from J, with 9 bases between. The CDR3 spells CASSTSAYNEQFF. CDR3 nucleotides: TGTGCCAGCAGTACGAGCGCATACAATGAGCAGTTCTTC.

This clonotype was counted between two and nine times. CDR3 coding DNA: TGTGCCAGCAGCCCTACGAGGGCGGAAGGCTACACCTTC. This gives the protein CASSPTRAEGYTF. The chain is built from TRBV16 and TRBJ1-2; D is ambiguous. Germline V CDR1 and CDR2: KGHSY, FQNENV. Between the trimmed V and J ends, which lost 4 bases and 8 bases, there was a span of 14 bases. The CDR3 sequence is 13 residues long. Using reference TRBV16 and TRBJ1-2 for the parts outside the CDR3, the full variable domain is GEEVAQTPKHLVRGEGQKAKLYCAPIKGHSYVFWYQQVLKNEFKFLISFQNENVFDETGMPKERFSAKCLPNSPCSLEIQATKLEDSAVYFCASSPTRAEGYTFGSGTRLTVV.

Only a few counts were recorded for this clonotype. The chain employs TRBV4-3 and TRBJ2-6, with 12 bases fitting TRBD1. This CDR3 region has 16 residues. V shed 4 bases and J 2 bases; nucleotides not matched to a gene: 0. Germline V lookup: CDR1 LGHNA, CDR2 YSLEER. For the CDR3, the DNA is TGCGCCAGCAGCCGGGACAGGGGGCCTGGGGCCAACGTCCTGACTTTC. Residues: CASSRDRGPGANVLTF.

This clonotype was seen more than once but under ten times. Its ends do not fully match the called genes, so a read error is possible. The chain is built from TRBV20-1 and TRBJ2-1; D may correspond to TRBD1 or TRBD2 (5 bases each). Germline CDR1 and CDR2: DFQATT and SNEGSKA (reference sequence). This CDR3 is 14 amino acids long. The CDR3 DNA reads as TGCAGTGCTAGGAGGGGCGCCTCCAACAATGAGCAGTTCTTC. Protein sequence: CSARRGASNNEQFF.